The present entry profiles one T cell receptor (beta chain) with its context. Antigen unknown. The entry originates in a study of cytomegalovirus exposure and HLA in healthy donors. The CDR3 length is 14 residues. Germline lookup yields CDR1 SEHNR and CDR2 FQNEAQ (reference sequence). V lost 5 bases, J lost 5 bases, and 7 bases stayed unmatched. General study points: In a later analysis, V- and J-gene trimming of beta chains associated with a DCLRE1C missense variant, replicated independently.

This PCR relied on a set of 60 Vbeta primers and 13 Jbeta primers. Some clones are missing from TCRdb's copy, which holds only in-frame ones; the method was immunoSEQ multiplex PCR. In the table there are over 100,000 clones, 70% to 75% of which are singletons. Input material: PBMCs. The chain has TRBV7-9 and TRBJ1-1; 8 bases agree with TRBD1. This sequence was found in a male donor in good health and CMV-seronegative. CDR3 amino acids: CASSLRQGSTEAFF. The CDR3 nucleotides read TGTGCCAGCAGCCTGAGACAGGGGTCGACTGAAGCTTTCTTT.